The 20 T cell receptor beta chains below were found in one sample sequenced in a study of PD-1 blockade in mismatch repair-deficient tumors. The repertoire was sequenced with immunoSEQ multiplex PCR; TCRdb's copy has only in-frame clones and lacks some. In the table there are tens of thousands of clones, 60% to 80% of which are singletons. Specimen: peripheral blood, collected 2 weeks after starting pembrolizumab. All receptors derive from an adult with mismatch repair-deficient cancer.

The chain employs TRBV7-2 and TRBJ2-3, with TRBD1 matching over 12 bases. The V and J ends lost 5 bases and 7 bases, in that order; junction bases with no gene match: 4. CDR3 length equals 14 residues. Per the germline V gene, CDR1 is SGHTA and CDR2 is FQGNSA. CDR3 in amino acids: CASSGTGGVNTQYF. The CDR3 DNA is TGTGCCAGCAGCGGGACAGGGGGCGTGAATACGCAGTATTTT.

This rearrangement joins TRBV27 to TRBJ2-5, with TRBD2 identical over 9 bases. V was clipped by 4 bases and J by 3 bases; unmatched bases: 3. This CDR3 has 14 residues. CDR1 is MNHEY, CDR2 SMNVEV, per germline (reference sequence). The CDR3 loop reads CASSSRLAEETQYF. The CDR3, as DNA: TGTGCCAGCAGTTCCCGACTAGCGGAAGAGACCCAGTACTTC.

V and J are TRBV13 and TRBJ2-2, with TRBD2 matching over 16 bases. This CDR3 contains 17 residues. J was trimmed by 9 bases and V by 4 bases; bases with no gene match: 8. The germline CDR1 and CDR2 sequences are PRHDT and FYEKMQ (reference sequence). This chain's CDR3 is CASSYPGTSGRARELFF. CDR3 coding DNA: TGTGCCAGCAGCTATCCCGGGACTAGCGGGAGGGCCAGGGAGCTGTTTTTT.

This rearrangement joins TRBV7-9 to TRBJ1-1; D is possibly TRBD1 (6 bases). CDR3 length: 13 amino acids. Germline values: CDR1 SEHNR, CDR2 FQNEAQ (reference sequence). The V end was cut by 7 bases, the J end by 0 bases, with 9 bases between. This CDR3 is CASTGQMNTEAFF. Written as DNA, the CDR3 is TGTGCCAGCACCGGACAGATGAACACTGAAGCTTTCTTT.

This sequence joins TRBV6-5 and TRBJ2-1, with D perhaps TRBD1 (6 bases). V shed 8 bases and J shed 1 base, with 15 bases lying between them. The CDR3 is 15 amino acids. Germline CDR1 reads MNHEY; CDR2 reads SVGAGI. The CDR3 here is CASGTGTSSYNEQFF. CDR3 DNA sequence: TGTGCCAGCGGAACAGGGACGTCTTCCTACAATGAGCAGTTCTTC.

V is TRBV9 and J is TRBJ2-7; 7 nucleotides align to TRBD2. This CDR3 spans 12 amino acids. V lost 5 bases and J lost 3; bases outside the gene matches: 2. Germline V lookup: CDR1 SGDLS, CDR2 YYNGEE. The CDR3 is CASSSGGYEQYF. The CDR3 DNA sequence: TGTGCCAGCAGTTCGGGGGGCTACGAGCAGTACTTC.

Written as DNA, the CDR3 is TGCGCCAGCAGCCATACCGGGACAGCGAACAATGAGCAGTTCTTC. It is translated as CASSHTGTANNEQFF. The chain employs TRBV4-1 and TRBJ2-1; TRBD1 matches 7 bases. Germline V gene data show CDR1 as MGHRA and CDR2 as YSYEKL. The CDR3 spans 15 residues. V gave up 3 bases and J gave up 5 bases; unmatched junction bases: 7.

The rearrangement links TRBV27 to TRBJ1-3; no clear D. This CDR3 contains 15 residues. Per the germline V gene, CDR1 is MNHEY and CDR2 is SMNVEV (reference sequence). Trimming pared 8 bases from V and 0 bases from J, leaving 14 bases between. This CDR3 is CASALGGYSGNTIYF. As DNA, the CDR3 is TGTGCCAGCGCCCTGGGTGGCTACTCTGGAAACACCATATATTTT.

This clone has only a few counts. The chain is built from TRBV4-3 and TRBJ2-7; a possible D gene is TRBD2 (5 bases). With 0 bases removed from V and 1 base from J, the gap between germline ends came to 7 bases. This CDR3 has 14 residues. Germline V gives CDR1 LGHNA, CDR2 YSLEER. The CDR3 sequence: CASSQDRTSYEQYF. The CDR3 bases are TGCGCCAGCAGCCAAGATCGGACTTCCTACGAGCAGTACTTC.

The chain is built from TRBV9 and TRBJ1-2; TRBD1 matches 7 bases. This CDR3 contains 14 residues. Per the germline V gene, CDR1 is SGDLS and CDR2 is YYNGEE. V shed 3 bases, J shed 7 bases, and the junction held 9 bases outside the gene matches. The DNA for the CDR3 is TGTGCCAGCAGCGGCTTACAGGGGATCAGTGGCTACACCTTC. This encodes CASSGLQGISGYTF.

V usage is TRBV18 and J usage is TRBJ1-4; D uncertain. Germline V gives CDR1 KGHSH, CDR2 LQKENI. Trimming cost V 3 bases and J 0 bases, with 2 bases left between them. The CDR3 runs to 13 residues. CDR3 sequence reads: CASSPATNEKLFF. The CDR3 DNA reads TGTGCCAGCTCACCCGCAACTAATGAAAAACTGTTTTTT.

The chain has TRBV7-9 and TRBJ1-4; no clear D. Trimming removed 4 bases at V and 8 bases at J, with 11 bases between. The CDR3 contains 13 residues. Germline CDR1 reads SEHNR; CDR2 reads FQNEAQ (reference sequence). This CDR3 is CASSSAPGEKLFF. The CDR3, as DNA: TGTGCCAGCAGCTCAGCCCCGGGGGAAAAACTGTTTTTT.

The chain joins TRBV25-1 to TRBJ2-3; TRBD2 matches 8 bases. Germline V gene data show CDR1 as MGHDK and CDR2 as SYGVNS. This CDR3 is built from 15 residues. The junction had 8 bases not matched to a gene; V was cut back by 6 bases and J by 3 bases. The CDR3 loop is CASRSSGFLTDTQYF. The CDR3 region has the DNA TGTGCCAGCAGATCTAGCGGGTTTCTGACAGATACGCAGTATTTT.

This clone was counted between two and nine times. The chain carries TRBV12-5 and TRBJ2-7; D call uncertain. CDR3 length: 13 amino acids. Germline V gives CDR1 LGHNT, CDR2 FRNRAP. V lost 1 base and J lost 3, with 7 bases in between. CDR3 sequence: CASGLGMGYEQYF. The CDR3 region has the DNA TGTGCTAGTGGTTTGGGCATGGGCTACGAGCAGTACTTC. The variable domain in full, with the rest retrieved from reference TRBV12-5 and TRBJ2-7, is DARVTQTPRHKVTEMGQEVTMRCQPILGHNTVFWYRQTMMQGLELLAYFRNRAPLDDSGMPKDRFSAEMPDATLATLKIQPSEPRDSAVYFCASGLGMGYEQYFGPGTRLTVT.

V gene TRBV27 combines with J gene TRBJ2-2; D not certain. Trimming shortened V by 2 bases and J by 4 bases, and 14 bases separated the two germline ends. CDR1 MNHEY and CDR2 SMNVEV come from the germline V gene (reference sequence). The CDR3 has 16 amino acids. For the CDR3, the DNA is TGTGCCAGCAGTTTAAAGACCCCGGAAAGCACCGGGGAGCTGTTTTTT. Protein sequence: CASSLKTPESTGELFF.

The chain recombines TRBV7-2 with TRBJ1-3, with unresolved D. Per germline, CDR1 SGHTA and CDR2 FQGNSA. Trimming took off 5 bases at V and 1 base at J, with 6 bases between the two ends. The CDR3 sequence is 13 residues long. As DNA, the CDR3 is TGTGCCAGCAGCCTCAGATCTGGAAACACCATATATTTT. This gives the protein CASSLRSGNTIYF.

V and J are TRBV19 and TRBJ1-5; 8 bases are shared with TRBD1. This CDR3 has 16 amino acids. After removal of 5 bases from V and 0 bases from J, the junction contained 6 bases not matched to a gene. In germline, CDR1 is LNHDA, CDR2 SQIVND (reference sequence). CDR3 sequence reads: CASSPRQGYSNQPQHF. DNA of the CDR3: TGTGCCAGTAGTCCGAGACAGGGGTATAGCAATCAGCCCCAGCATTTT.

V usage is TRBV11-3 and J usage is TRBJ2-1; TRBD2 agrees at 10 bases. CDR3 length: 20 residues. Trimming removed 0 bases from V and 2 bases from J; junction bases left unmatched: 13. Germline CDR1 and CDR2: SGHNT and YENEEA. The DNA of the CDR3 is TGTGCCAGCAGCTTAGATAGTTATGTAGCGGGAGGTTCACCCTACAATGAGCAGTTCTTC. It yields the protein CASSLDSYVAGGSPYNEQFF. Complete variable domain (other parts from reference TRBV11-3 and TRBJ2-1): EAGVVQSPRYKIIEKKQPVAFWCNPISGHNTLYWYLQNLGQGPELLIRYENEEAVDDSQLPKDRFSAERLKGVDSTLKIQPAELGDSAVYLCASSLDSYVAGGSPYNEQFFGPGTRLTVL.

The gene calls are TRBV2 and TRBJ1-5; TRBD1 matches 7 bases. The CDR3 is 15 amino acids. Germline V CDR1 and CDR2: SNHLY, FYNNEI. The V gene end was trimmed by 5 bases and the J gene end by 6 bases; junction bases not matched to a gene: 10. This CDR3 is CASSRGQEPTQPQHF. The CDR3 region has the DNA TGTGCCAGCAGTAGAGGACAGGAACCAACTCAGCCCCAGCATTTT.

This clone has only one observation. The chain links TRBV5-4 to TRBJ2-3, with no clear D. V lost 4 bases and J lost 2, with 14 bases in between. The CDR3 runs 15 residues. CDR1 is SGHNT and CDR2 is YYREEE in the germline V gene (reference sequence). DNA of the CDR3: TGTGCCAGCAGCAGGGTACTGGGGAACACAGATACGCAGTATTTT. It specifies CASSRVLGNTDTQYF.